These T cell receptor beta chains were read from a single sample in a study of cytomegalovirus exposure and HLA in healthy donors. Only in-frame clones appear in the TCRdb table, and some are missing; sequencing was by immunoSEQ multiplex PCR. This sample has 95,000 to 110,000 clones, with around 65% found just once. Sequenced: PBMCs. The source of these receptors is a woman in her 50s in good health and CMV-seronegative. Both conserved end residues are part of each CDR3. The order of the fields is V gene, D gene, clone size, J gene, CDR3 DNA, CDR3 protein. D genes are given only for firm matches. The size of a clone is reported for some rows only, either as once, few or many, or as a class for expanded clones.

V: TRBV6-6; D: .; size: .; J: TRBJ1-5; DNA: TGTGCCAGCAGTAAAAGAGCCAATCAGCCCCAGCATTTT; CDR3: CASSKRANQPQHF
V: TRBV5-6; D: TRBD1; size: .; J: TRBJ2-7; DNA: TGTGCCAGCAGCAGGGCCGGGACAGGGAAGTCCTACGAGCAGTACTTC; CDR3: CASSRAGTGKSYEQYF
V: TRBV11-2; D: .; size: .; J: TRBJ2-1; DNA: TGTGCCAGCAGCTCCGGACAGCGACTTAGAGGAAACAATGAGCAGTTCTTC; CDR3: CASSSGQRLRGNNEQFF
V: TRBV7-9; D: .; size: few; J: TRBJ1-5; DNA: TGTGCCAGCAGCTTAGCGGACAGTAGCAATCAGCCCCAGCATTTT; CDR3: CASSLADSSNQPQHF
V: TRBV6-4; D: TRBD2; size: .; J: TRBJ2-3; DNA: TGTGCCAGCGCCAGCGGGGGGGCTCAAGATACGCAGTATTTT; CDR3: CASASGGAQDTQYF
V: TRBV25-1; D: TRBD2; size: .; J: TRBJ2-7; DNA: TGTGCCAGCAGTACCGGGGGGTCCAGCTCCTACGAGCAGTACTTC; CDR3: CASSTGGSSSYEQYF
V: TRBV7-2; D: .; size: .; J: TRBJ1-2; DNA: TGTGCCAGCAGCTCACAGGGTCACGGCTACACCTTC; CDR3: CASSSQGHGYTF
V: TRBV7-6; D: TRBD2; size: few; J: TRBJ2-7; DNA: TGTGCCAGCAGCCCCCGTGTTAGCGGGGGTTACGAGCAGTACTTC; CDR3: CASSPRVSGGYEQYF
V: TRBV19; D: TRBD2; size: few; J: TRBJ2-1; DNA: TGTGCCACCGGACTAGCGAACTACAATGAGCAGTTCTTC; CDR3: CATGLANYNEQFF
V: TRBV7-2; D: TRBD2; size: .; J: TRBJ2-1; DNA: TGTGCCAGCAGCGACCGGACTAGCGAGGTGAGGAATGAGCAGTTCTTC; CDR3: CASSDRTSEVRNEQFF
V: TRBV7-7; D: TRBD2; size: .; J: TRBJ2-1; DNA: TGTGCTAGCAGCCCTGGCCAGCGGGGGAATGAGCAGTTCTTC; CDR3: CASSPGQRGNEQFF
V: TRBV15; D: TRBD1; size: .; J: TRBJ2-4; DNA: TGTGCCACCAGCATAGGACAGGGTAGGGACATTCAGTACTTC; CDR3: CATSIGQGRDIQYF
V: TRBV29-1; D: TRBD1; size: .; J: TRBJ1-5; DNA: TGCAGCGTTGTCGTCCAGGGGGCTGGTCAGCCCCAGCATTTT; CDR3: CSVVVQGAGQPQHF
V: TRBV7-8; D: TRBD1; size: few; J: TRBJ1-5; DNA: TGTGCCAGCAGCTTAAGGGACAGTTATAGCAATCAGCCCCAGCATTTT; CDR3: CASSLRDSYSNQPQHF
V: TRBV12-5; D: .; size: few; J: TRBJ1-1; DNA: TGTGCTAGTGGTTTAAAGGGGGACACTGAAGCTTTCTTT; CDR3: CASGLKGDTEAFF
V: TRBV7-9; D: .; size: .; J: TRBJ1-4; DNA: TGTGCCAGCAGTCGACGATGGGGGGGATATGAAAAACTGTTTTTT; CDR3: CASSRRWGGYEKLFF
V: TRBV9; D: TRBD2; size: .; J: TRBJ2-3; DNA: TGTGCCAGCAGCGTAGATCTAGCGGCCCGGGATACGCAGTATTTT; CDR3: CASSVDLAARDTQYF
V: TRBV7-9; D: TRBD2; size: .; J: TRBJ2-1; DNA: TGTGCCAGCAGCCAGACTGGGCGGGGGGGCCTTGGTGAGCAGTTCTTC; CDR3: CASSQTGRGGLGEQFF
V: TRBV5-1; D: .; size: .; J: TRBJ1-1; DNA: TGCGCCAGCAGCTTGATAGGGGGGGACACTGAAGCTTTCTTT; CDR3: CASSLIGGDTEAFF
V: TRBV14; D: .; size: .; J: TRBJ1-4; DNA: TGTGCCAGCAGCCAAAGAGCAACTAATGAAAAACTGTTTTTT; CDR3: CASSQRATNEKLFF
V: TRBV4-3; D: .; size: .; J: TRBJ2-2; DNA: TGCGCCAGCAGCCTGGGGCAGGACACCGGGGAGCTGTTTTTT; CDR3: CASSLGQDTGELFF
V: TRBV25-1; D: .; size: .; J: TRBJ2-2; DNA: TGTGCCAGCAGTCAGGGTTACACCGGGGAGCTGTTTTTT; CDR3: CASSQGYTGELFF
V: TRBV7-8; D: TRBD2; size: .; J: TRBJ2-2; DNA: TGTGCCAGCAGCGGACCTATTGCGGGAGGTAGCACCGGGGAGCTGTTTTTT; CDR3: CASSGPIAGGSTGELFF
V: TRBV7-9; D: .; size: .; J: TRBJ2-7; DNA: TGTGCCAGCAGCAGAAGGGACTTTACCTACGAGCAGTACTTC; CDR3: CASSRRDFTYEQYF
V: TRBV27; D: .; size: .; J: TRBJ2-7; DNA: TGTGCCAGCAGTCCCTCGGGGTTATACGAGCAGTATTTC; CDR3: CASSPSGLYEQYF
V: TRBV11-2; D: .; size: .; J: TRBJ1-1; DNA: TGTGCCAGCAGCTACCCAGGGTCTGAAGCTTTCTTT; CDR3: CASSYPGSEAFF
V: TRBV19; D: TRBD2; size: .; J: TRBJ2-3; DNA: TGTGCCAGTAGTATCATAGCGGGAGGTATAGATACGCAGTATTTT; CDR3: CASSIIAGGIDTQYF
V: TRBV27; D: TRBD2; size: .; J: TRBJ2-7; DNA: TGTGCCAGCAGGCGGGGGGGCCCCCTCTCCTACGAGCAGTACTTC; CDR3: CASRRGGPLSYEQYF
V: TRBV9; D: TRBD2; size: .; J: TRBJ2-3; DNA: TGTGCCAGCAGCGGGACTAGCGGGACAGATACGCAGTATTTT; CDR3: CASSGTSGTDTQYF
V: TRBV5-6; D: .; size: .; J: TRBJ2-7; DNA: TGTGCCAGCAGCTTTGCCCCCGGCGGCTCCTACGAGCAGTACTTC; CDR3: CASSFAPGGSYEQYF
V: TRBV6-5; D: .; size: once; J: TRBJ2-5; DNA: TGTGCCAGCAGGCTTTCAGGGACTTTCCAAGAGACCCAGTACTTC; CDR3: CASRLSGTFQETQYF
V: TRBV27; D: .; size: .; J: TRBJ2-7; DNA: TGTGCCAGCAGTTCCGCCGGGGGAGCTGAATACGAGCAGTACTTC; CDR3: CASSSAGGAEYEQYF
V: TRBV19; D: .; size: .; J: TRBJ1-5; DNA: TGTGCCAGTAAACCAAAGGGGAATCACAATCAGCCCCAGCATTTT; CDR3: CASKPKGNHNQPQHF
V: TRBV11-3; D: TRBD2; size: .; J: TRBJ2-1; DNA: TGTGCCAGCAGCTCGGGACTAGCGGGGGGGCCGAAGTTCTTC; CDR3: CASSSGLAGGPKFF
V: TRBV4-1; D: TRBD1; size: .; J: TRBJ2-7; DNA: TGCGCCAGCAGCCAAGACCCCGGTTGGACAGGGAGGCCTCGCGAGCAGTACTTC; CDR3: CASSQDPGWTGRPREQYF
V: TRBV7-8; D: .; size: .; J: TRBJ2-1; DNA: TGTGCCAGCAGCCCCAGCGCCAACTCCTACAATGAGCAGTTCTTC; CDR3: CASSPSANSYNEQFF
V: TRBV10-3; D: TRBD1; size: .; J: TRBJ2-7; DNA: TGTGCCATCAAAAGGACAGGGTTCGAATACGAGCAGTACTTC; CDR3: CAIKRTGFEYEQYF
V: TRBV19; D: TRBD1; size: .; J: TRBJ2-5; DNA: TGTGCCAGTAGTATAGTAACAGGGGATTACCAAGAGACCCAGTACTTC; CDR3: CASSIVTGDYQETQYF
V: TRBV5-1; D: TRBD2; size: .; J: TRBJ2-7; DNA: TGCGCCAGCAGCTTGAACACAGGCGGGAGCTCCTACGAGCAGTACTTC; CDR3: CASSLNTGGSSYEQYF
V: TRBV5-1; D: .; size: .; J: TRBJ1-5; DNA: .; CDR3: CASSNRTISPSILVGPQHF
V: TRBV5-1; D: .; size: .; J: TRBJ2-5; DNA: TGCGCCAGCAGTTGGACTTCAGAAGAGACCCAGTACTTC; CDR3: CASSWTSEETQYF
V: TRBV19; D: .; size: .; J: TRBJ2-1; DNA: TGTGCCAGTAGTCGGGACTCGCATCGTGAGCAGTTCTTC; CDR3: CASSRDSHREQFF
V: TRBV19; D: .; size: .; J: TRBJ1-5; DNA: TGTGCCAGTAGTAGGCGGGACCCAAATTATCAGCCCCAGCATTTT; CDR3: CASSRRDPNYQPQHF
V: TRBV13; D: TRBD2; size: .; J: TRBJ2-7; DNA: TGTGCCAGCAGCCCCGGGACTAGCGGGAGCGATGTGGATGGTTACGAGCAGTACTTC; CDR3: CASSPGTSGSDVDGYEQYF
V: TRBV28; D: .; size: .; J: TRBJ2-7; DNA: TGTGCCAGCAGTTTTGGGCAGGGCCACGAGCAGTACTTC; CDR3: CASSFGQGHEQYF
V: TRBV27; D: TRBD1; size: .; J: TRBJ1-1; DNA: TGTGCCAGCAGTTTATGGCAGGGGGGAACTGAAGCTTTCTTT; CDR3: CASSLWQGGTEAFF
V: TRBV4-1; D: .; size: few; J: TRBJ1-4; DNA: TGCGCCAGCAGCCAATGGGCGGGCAGCCGAAATGAAAAACTGTTTTTT; CDR3: CASSQWAGSRNEKLFF
V: TRBV5-1; D: .; size: few; J: TRBJ1-1; DNA: TGCGCCAGCAGCTTGGGAGAAACAGGGTTTGAAGCTTTCTTT; CDR3: CASSLGETGFEAFF
V: TRBV18; D: .; size: .; J: TRBJ2-7; DNA: TGTGCCAGCTCACCGCGACAGGAATACGAGCAGTACTTC; CDR3: CASSPRQEYEQYF
V: TRBV10-3; D: TRBD1; size: .; J: TRBJ1-1; DNA: TGTGCCATCAGCTGGGACAGTAACACTGAAGCTTTCTTT; CDR3: CAISWDSNTEAFF
V: TRBV14; D: TRBD2; size: .; J: TRBJ2-5; DNA: TGTGCCAGCAGCCAGATTACCTGGGGACTAGCGTATTATGGGGAAGAGACCCAGTACTTC; CDR3: CASSQITWGLAYYGEETQYF
V: TRBV5-1; D: .; size: .; J: TRBJ2-3; DNA: TGCGCCAGCAGTGTCACGGGGGATACGCAGTATTTT; CDR3: CASSVTGDTQYF